Listed below are T cell receptor beta chains from one sample, sequenced in a study of shared clonotypes between healthy human individuals. Assay: immunoSEQ multiplex PCR; the TCRdb copy retains only in-frame clones and omits some. The sample lists some 2 million clones, about 95% occurring once. The material sequenced was naive CD8+ T cells sorted from blood. Receptors originate from a man younger than 35 in good health. CDR3s include the opening cysteine and the closing phenylalanine or tryptophan. D genes are given only for firm matches. Expanded clones are given a class, and other clones once, few, many or no size at all.

D gene: TRBD1
V gene: TRBV2
J gene: TRBJ2-3
clone size: -
CDR3 protein: CASGLRDRGQVDTQYF
CDR3 DNA: TGTGCCAGCGGATTAAGGGACAGGGGGCAAGTAGATACGCAGTATTTT

D gene: -
V gene: TRBV6-5
J gene: TRBJ1-6
clone size: -
CDR3 protein: CASSPVGGDSPLHF
CDR3 DNA: TGTGCCAGCAGTCCCGTTGGCGGTGATTCACCCCTCCACTTT

D gene: TRBD1
V gene: TRBV7-9
J gene: TRBJ2-7
clone size: -
CDR3 protein: CASSLGGTGPLYEQYF
CDR3 DNA: TGTGCCAGCAGCTTAGGGGGGACAGGACCTCTCTACGAGCAGTACTTC

D gene: -
V gene: TRBV7-9
J gene: TRBJ2-7
clone size: -
CDR3 protein: CASSLGGHEQYF
CDR3 DNA: TGTGCCAGCAGCTTAGGGGGGCATGAGCAGTACTTC

D gene: -
V gene: TRBV28
J gene: TRBJ2-1
clone size: -
CDR3 protein: CASSFWSTLGLRPGTYNEQFF
CDR3 DNA: TGTGCCAGCAGTTTTTGGTCAACATTGGGACTTCGTCCAGGAACCTACAATGAGCAGTTCTTC

D gene: TRBD1
V gene: TRBV7-6
J gene: TRBJ2-1
clone size: -
CDR3 protein: CASSLGEGQGWQFF
CDR3 DNA: TGTGCCAGCAGCCTCGGAGAGGGACAGGGGTGGCAGTTCTTC

D gene: TRBD2
V gene: TRBV6-5
J gene: TRBJ2-2
clone size: -
CDR3 protein: CASSYSGGEGPGELFF
CDR3 DNA: TGTGCCAGCAGTTACTCTGGGGGGGAGGGTCCCGGGGAGCTGTTTTTT

D gene: -
V gene: TRBV18
J gene: TRBJ2-1
clone size: -
CDR3 protein: CASSPPLSTGRYNEQFF
CDR3 DNA: TGTGCCAGCTCACCACCCCTCTCGACCGGCAGATACAATGAGCAGTTCTTC

D gene: -
V gene: TRBV5-1
J gene: TRBJ2-3
clone size: -
CDR3 protein: CASSLGPGSPNTDTQYF
CDR3 DNA: TGCGCCAGCAGCTTGGGGCCAGGGTCCCCTAACACAGATACGCAGTATTTT

D gene: -
V gene: TRBV5-6
J gene: TRBJ1-6
clone size: -
CDR3 protein: CASSLCSPLHF
CDR3 DNA: TGTGCCAGCAGCTTGTGTTCACCCCTCCACTTT

D gene: -
V gene: TRBV18
J gene: TRBJ1-3
clone size: -
CDR3 protein: CASSPVGFSGNTIYF
CDR3 DNA: TGTGCCAGCTCACCAGTTGGTTTCTCTGGAAACACCATATATTTT

D gene: -
V gene: TRBV27
J gene: TRBJ2-7
clone size: -
CDR3 protein: CASSATIEGRYEQYF
CDR3 DNA: TGTGCCAGCAGTGCCACGATTGAAGGACGCTACGAGCAGTACTTC

D gene: -
V gene: TRBV10-1
J gene: TRBJ2-3
clone size: -
CDR3 protein: CASSLGFNTDTQYF
CDR3 DNA: TGCGCCAGCAGCTTGGGGTTTAACACAGATACGCAGTATTTT

D gene: -
V gene: TRBV5-4
J gene: TRBJ2-3
clone size: -
CDR3 protein: CASSFSGGPDTQYF
CDR3 DNA: TGTGCCAGCAGCTTTTCTGGGGGCCCAGATACGCAGTATTTT

D gene: -
V gene: TRBV4-3
J gene: TRBJ1-6
clone size: once
CDR3 protein: CASSLTWANNSPLHF
CDR3 DNA: TGCGCCAGCAGCCTTACTTGGGCCAACAATTCACCCCTCCACTTT

D gene: -
V gene: TRBV2
J gene: TRBJ1-1
clone size: -
CDR3 protein: CASGGGMNTEAFF
CDR3 DNA: TGTGCCAGCGGTGGAGGTATGAACACTGAAGCTTTCTTT

D gene: -
V gene: TRBV7-8
J gene: TRBJ2-7
clone size: -
CDR3 protein: CASGQGPPSSYEQYF
CDR3 DNA: TGTGCCAGCGGCCAGGGGCCCCCAAGCTCCTACGAGCAGTACTTC

D gene: TRBD1
V gene: TRBV6-5
J gene: TRBJ2-7
clone size: once
CDR3 protein: CASREQGIYEQYF
CDR3 DNA: TGTGCCAGCAGGGAACAGGGGATATACGAGCAGTACTTC

D gene: TRBD2
V gene: TRBV27
J gene: TRBJ2-5
clone size: -
CDR3 protein: CASSPFGGRAGETQYF
CDR3 DNA: TGTGCCAGCAGCCCCTTCGGTGGGAGGGCCGGAGAGACCCAGTACTTC

D gene: TRBD1
V gene: TRBV7-3
J gene: TRBJ2-5
clone size: -
CDR3 protein: CASSLGTGGQETQYF
CDR3 DNA: TGTGCCAGCAGCTTAGGGACAGGGGGTCAAGAGACCCAGTACTTC

D gene: TRBD2
V gene: TRBV6-5
J gene: TRBJ2-7
clone size: -
CDR3 protein: CASSYSTASGADEQYF
CDR3 DNA: TGTGCCAGCAGTTACTCGACGGCTAGCGGGGCCGACGAGCAGTACTTC

D gene: TRBD1
V gene: TRBV27
J gene: TRBJ1-5
clone size: -
CDR3 protein: CASSSRTGGGQPQHF
CDR3 DNA: TGTGCCAGCAGTTCTCGGACAGGGGGCGGTCAGCCCCAGCATTTT

D gene: -
V gene: TRBV21-1
J gene: TRBJ1-2
clone size: -
CDR3 protein: CASSTRTGEGFGYTF
CDR3 DNA: TGTGCCAGCAGCACCCGGACAGGGGAAGGATTTGGCTACACCTTC

D gene: -
V gene: TRBV7-8
J gene: TRBJ2-7
clone size: -
CDR3 protein: CASSALQGTTSYEQYF
CDR3 DNA: TGTGCCAGCAGCGCTCTACAGGGTACGACCTCCTACGAGCAGTACTTC

D gene: TRBD1
V gene: TRBV7-8
J gene: TRBJ2-6
clone size: once
CDR3 protein: CASSSRTGHSGANVLTF
CDR3 DNA: TGTGCCAGCAGCTCTCGGACAGGTCACTCTGGGGCCAACGTCCTGACTTTC

D gene: TRBD1
V gene: TRBV6-1
J gene: TRBJ2-1
clone size: -
CDR3 protein: CASSVEQGAWDNEQFF
CDR3 DNA: TGTGCCAGCAGTGTAGAACAGGGGGCGTGGGACAATGAGCAGTTCTTC

D gene: -
V gene: TRBV5-4
J gene: TRBJ2-3
clone size: -
CDR3 protein: CASSFRGLGTDTQYF
CDR3 DNA: TGTGCCAGCAGCTTTCGGGGTCTAGGCACAGATACGCAGTATTTT

D gene: -
V gene: TRBV13
J gene: TRBJ1-6
clone size: -
CDR3 protein: CASSQGLLASYNSPLHF
CDR3 DNA: TGTGCCAGCAGCCAGGGACTCCTAGCCTCCTATAATTCACCCCTCCACTTT

D gene: -
V gene: TRBV19
J gene: TRBJ2-5
clone size: -
CDR3 protein: CASSVGTPRGETQYF
CDR3 DNA: TGTGCCAGTAGTGTCGGGACACCAAGGGGTGAGACCCAGTACTTC

D gene: -
V gene: TRBV30
J gene: TRBJ2-7
clone size: -
CDR3 protein: CAWSVNAYEQYF
CDR3 DNA: TGTGCCTGGAGTGTAAACGCCTACGAGCAGTACTTC

D gene: TRBD1
V gene: TRBV10-3
J gene: TRBJ2-1
clone size: -
CDR3 protein: CAISESKSKTGGRYEQFF
CDR3 DNA: TGTGCCATCAGTGAGTCGAAAAGCAAGACAGGGGGACGGTATGAGCAGTTCTTC

D gene: TRBD2
V gene: TRBV5-6
J gene: TRBJ2-5
clone size: -
CDR3 protein: CASSLFQWRERGETQYF
CDR3 DNA: TGTGCCAGCAGCTTGTTTCAATGGCGGGAGAGAGGAGAGACCCAGTACTTC

D gene: -
V gene: TRBV10-2
J gene: TRBJ2-1
clone size: -
CDR3 protein: CASSESRLYNEQFF
CDR3 DNA: TGCGCCAGCAGTGAGTCGAGACTGTACAATGAGCAGTTCTTC

D gene: -
V gene: TRBV29-1
J gene: TRBJ2-7
clone size: -
CDR3 protein: CSVEVGPYEQYF
CDR3 DNA: TGCAGCGTTGAAGTGGGACCTTACGAGCAGTACTTC

D gene: -
V gene: TRBV6-1
J gene: TRBJ1-1
clone size: -
CDR3 protein: CASTLTGNTEAFF
CDR3 DNA: TGTGCCAGCACTCTGACAGGGAACACTGAAGCTTTCTTT

D gene: -
V gene: TRBV10-1
J gene: TRBJ2-2
clone size: few
CDR3 protein: CASSDHYTGELFF
CDR3 DNA: TGCGCCAGCAGTGACCATTACACCGGGGAGCTGTTTTTT

D gene: -
V gene: TRBV7-9
J gene: TRBJ1-2
clone size: -
CDR3 protein: CASSLTVRGQKSNYGYTF
CDR3 DNA: TGTGCCAGCAGCTTAACGGTCCGTGGACAGAAAAGTAACTATGGCTACACCTTC

D gene: TRBD1
V gene: TRBV5-4
J gene: TRBJ2-7
clone size: -
CDR3 protein: CASSAGQGTYEQYF
CDR3 DNA: TGTGCCAGCAGCGCGGGACAGGGAACCTACGAGCAGTACTTC

D gene: -
V gene: TRBV30
J gene: TRBJ2-5
clone size: once
CDR3 protein: CAWSSGGYQETQYF
CDR3 DNA: TGTGCCTGGAGCTCCGGGGGATATCAAGAGACCCAGTACTTC

D gene: TRBD1
V gene: TRBV7-7
J gene: TRBJ2-7
clone size: -
CDR3 protein: CASSFRQGYEQYF
CDR3 DNA: TGTGCTAGCAGCTTTCGACAGGGCTACGAGCAGTACTTC

D gene: TRBD1
V gene: TRBV13
J gene: TRBJ1-4
clone size: -
CDR3 protein: CASSPIQGATNEKLFF
CDR3 DNA: TGTGCCAGCAGCCCGATACAGGGGGCTACTAATGAAAAACTGTTTTTT

D gene: -
V gene: TRBV4-1
J gene: TRBJ2-1
clone size: -
CDR3 protein: CASSQPYNEQFF
CDR3 DNA: TGCGCCAGCAGCCAACCATACAATGAGCAGTTCTTC

D gene: -
V gene: TRBV5-1
J gene: TRBJ2-3
clone size: -
CDR3 protein: CASGYTDTQYF
CDR3 DNA: TGCGCCAGCGGATACACAGATACGCAGTATTTT

D gene: TRBD2
V gene: TRBV7-9
J gene: TRBJ2-5
clone size: -
CDR3 protein: CASSGPVRTSGSQETQYF
CDR3 DNA: TGTGCCAGCAGCGGCCCCGTGAGGACTAGCGGGAGCCAAGAGACCCAGTACTTC

D gene: TRBD1
V gene: TRBV9
J gene: TRBJ2-1
clone size: -
CDR3 protein: CASSPGQGAWDEQFF
CDR3 DNA: TGTGCCAGCAGCCCTGGACAGGGGGCTTGGGATGAGCAGTTCTTC

D gene: -
V gene: TRBV27
J gene: TRBJ2-7
clone size: -
CDR3 protein: CASSMGTGYEQYF
CDR3 DNA: TGTGCCAGCAGTATGGGGACGGGCTACGAGCAGTACTTC

D gene: -
V gene: TRBV4-1
J gene: TRBJ1-5
clone size: few
CDR3 protein: CASSQDLGWQPQHF
CDR3 DNA: TGCGCCAGCAGCCAGGACCTCGGTTGGCAGCCCCAGCATTTT

D gene: -
V gene: TRBV27
J gene: TRBJ1-2
clone size: -
CDR3 protein: CASSLSSPLGADGYTF
CDR3 DNA: TGTGCCAGCAGTTTATCCTCGCCGTTGGGGGCGGATGGCTACACCTTC

D gene: TRBD2
V gene: TRBV4-1
J gene: TRBJ2-3
clone size: once
CDR3 protein: CASSQDSSGSTDTQYF
CDR3 DNA: TGCGCCAGCAGCCAGGACTCTAGCGGTTCCACAGATACGCAGTATTTT

D gene: TRBD2
V gene: TRBV5-6
J gene: TRBJ2-3
clone size: -
CDR3 protein: CASSLNLAGSTDTQYF
CDR3 DNA: TGTGCCAGCAGCTTGAATCTAGCGGGAAGCACAGATACGCAGTATTTT

D gene: -
V gene: TRBV18
J gene: TRBJ2-5
clone size: -
CDR3 protein: CASSLTDTQETQYF
CDR3 DNA: TGTGCCAGCTCACTTACTGACACTCAAGAGACCCAGTACTTC

D gene: -
V gene: TRBV6-1
J gene: TRBJ1-5
clone size: -
CDR3 protein: CASSEPAFLRGFDQPQHF
CDR3 DNA: TGTGCCAGCAGTGAGCCAGCATTCCTCAGGGGATTCGATCAGCCCCAGCATTTT

D gene: -
V gene: TRBV6-6
J gene: TRBJ1-1
clone size: -
CDR3 protein: CASTPGGAFF
CDR3 DNA: TGTGCCAGCACCCCGGGGGGAGCTTTCTTT

D gene: TRBD1
V gene: TRBV9
J gene: TRBJ2-1
clone size: -
CDR3 protein: CASSTRQGGNNEQFF
CDR3 DNA: TGTGCCAGCAGCACCCGACAGGGGGGTAACAATGAGCAGTTCTTC

D gene: -
V gene: TRBV25-1
J gene: TRBJ2-7
clone size: -
CDR3 protein: CASRDPSSYEQYF
CDR3 DNA: TGTGCCAGCAGAGACCCGAGCTCCTACGAGCAGTACTTC